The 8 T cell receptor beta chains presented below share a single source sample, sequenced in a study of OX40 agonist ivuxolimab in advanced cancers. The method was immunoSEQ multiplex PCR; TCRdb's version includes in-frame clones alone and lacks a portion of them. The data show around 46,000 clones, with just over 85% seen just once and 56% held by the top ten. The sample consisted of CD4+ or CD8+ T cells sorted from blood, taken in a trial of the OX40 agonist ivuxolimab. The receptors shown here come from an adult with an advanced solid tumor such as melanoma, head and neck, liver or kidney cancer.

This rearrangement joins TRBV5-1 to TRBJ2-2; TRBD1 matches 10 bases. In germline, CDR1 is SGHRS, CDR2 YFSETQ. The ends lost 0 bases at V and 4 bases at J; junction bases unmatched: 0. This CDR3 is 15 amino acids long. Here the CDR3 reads CASSLGTGGTGELFF. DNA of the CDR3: TGCGCCAGCAGCTTGGGGACAGGGGGCACCGGGGAGCTGTTTTTT.

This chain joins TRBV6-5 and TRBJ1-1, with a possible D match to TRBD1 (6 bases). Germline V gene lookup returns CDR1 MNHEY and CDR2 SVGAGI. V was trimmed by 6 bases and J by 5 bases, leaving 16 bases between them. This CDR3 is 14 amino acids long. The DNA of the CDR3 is TGTGCCAGCAGGGCGCTCGGGGGCGGGACTGAAGCTTTCTTT. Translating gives CASRALGGGTEAFF.

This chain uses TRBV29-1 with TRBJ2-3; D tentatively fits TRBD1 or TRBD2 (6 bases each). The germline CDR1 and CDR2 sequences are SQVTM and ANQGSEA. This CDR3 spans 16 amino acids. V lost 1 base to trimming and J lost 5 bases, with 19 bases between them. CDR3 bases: TGCAGCGTTGAAGGGGGCGGGACATCCATACGAGATACGCAGTATTTT. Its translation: CSVEGGGTSIRDTQYF.

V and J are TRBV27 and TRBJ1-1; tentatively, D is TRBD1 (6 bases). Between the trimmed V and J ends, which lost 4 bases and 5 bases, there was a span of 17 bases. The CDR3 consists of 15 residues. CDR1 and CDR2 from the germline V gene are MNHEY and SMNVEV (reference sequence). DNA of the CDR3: TGTGCCAGCAGTTCCGCGGGGGCCCAACGTACTGAAGCTTTCTTT. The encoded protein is CASSSAGAQRTEAFF.

CDR3 DNA sequence: TGTGCCAGCAGACGACAGGGAGACACTGAAGCTTTCTTT. Amino acids: CASRRQGDTEAFF. The genes are TRBV11-2 and TRBJ1-1; 7 positions agree with TRBD1. The junction had 4 bases not matched to a gene; V was cut back by 6 bases and J by 3 bases. The CDR3 is 13 residues long. CDR1 and CDR2 (germline): SGHAT, FQNNGV. The entire variable domain, with the rest obtained from reference TRBV11-2 and TRBJ1-1, is as follows: EAGVAQSPRYKIIEKRQSVAFWCNPISGHATLYWYQQILGQGPKLLIQFQNNGVVDDSQLPKDRFSAERLKGVDSTLKIQPAKLEDSAVYLCASRRQGDTEAFFGQGTRLTVV.

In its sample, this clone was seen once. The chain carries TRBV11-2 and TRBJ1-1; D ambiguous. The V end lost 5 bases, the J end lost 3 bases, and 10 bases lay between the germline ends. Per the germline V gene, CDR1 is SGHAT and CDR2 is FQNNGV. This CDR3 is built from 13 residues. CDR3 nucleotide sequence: TGTGCCAGCAGCCACTATCGGCACACTGAAGCTTTCTTT. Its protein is CASSHYRHTEAFF.

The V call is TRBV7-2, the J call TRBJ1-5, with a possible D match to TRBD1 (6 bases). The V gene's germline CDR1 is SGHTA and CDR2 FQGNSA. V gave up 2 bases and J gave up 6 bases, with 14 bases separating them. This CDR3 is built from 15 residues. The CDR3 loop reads CASSLMEGGGQPQHF. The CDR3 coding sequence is TGTGCCAGCAGCTTAATGGAGGGGGGTGGTCAGCCCCAGCATTTT.

CDR3 sequence: CASSWGNTEAFF. As DNA, the CDR3 is TGTGCCAGCAGCTGGGGGAACACTGAAGCTTTCTTT. The J gene is TRBJ1-1, the V gene TRBV7-2; D unresolved. This CDR3 is 12 amino acids long. Germline V gives CDR1 SGHTA, CDR2 FQGNSA. The V gene lost 4 bases and the J gene lost 1 base, with 4 bases spanning the gap.